This TCR beta chain emerged from a study of regulatory T cells in long-lasting Graves disease. The time point was: newly diagnosed GD, antithyroid drugs for less than 3 months. Preparation of the TCR library used RNA extracted from PBMCs. Overall study findings and caveats: Comparison showed that persistent patients shared more public clonotypes (2,741) than new patients (roughly 970).

Libraries of TCR beta came from iRepertoire HTBI primers plus Arm-PCR of CDR3 regions. MiXCR, applied by TCRdb to the multiplex PCR reads, yields one record per CDR3 protein. The data contain more than 300,000 distinct CDR3 sequences, around 15% of them seen just once; the ten biggest clones take up about 20%. This clonotype was found many times. Antigen: not known. The sequences come from peripheral blood mononuclear cells (PBMCs), collected at new diagnosis, from a patient treated with antithyroid drugs. The receptor comes from a female donor with Graves disease.

The CDR3 DNA sequence: TGTGCTAGTGGTTTGAGTGCGCGAGGTCTAGCCAAAAACATTCAGTACTTC. Translation: CASGLSARGLAKNIQYF. V usage is TRBV12-5 and J usage is TRBJ2-4; no clear D gene. Germline V CDR1 and CDR2: LGHNT, FRNRAP. The CDR3 covers 17 residues. The germline V and J ends were trimmed by 2 bases and 0 bases, with 14 bases remaining between them.